Reported below is one TCR beta chain. Its antigen is not identified. Diagnosis rested on symptoms, serum thyroxine and TRAb, thyroid ultrasound, and orbital computed tomography. The CDR3 loop spans 13 amino acids. Germline V lookup: CDR1 SGHAT, CDR2 FQDESV (reference sequence). Trimming at V came to 6 bases and at J to 5 bases, leaving 6 bases not matched to a gene. The sample is drawn from a study of T cells in Graves' hyperthyroidism and ophthalmopathy. Study findings and constraints: A model built on 13 V-J features separated ophthalmopathy from stable hyperthyroidism.

The investigators amplified TCR beta CDR3 regions from RNA transcripts. Primed by the HTBI set, a first-round RT-PCR was run on the TCR CDR3. TCRdb itself ran the multiplex PCR reads through MiXCR, one entry per CDR3 protein. Of about 640,000 distinct CDR3 sequences detected, about 45% appear once; the ten largest clones hold 6.5% to 9%. Sequenced material: peripheral blood or thyroid tissue (not recorded which). The V gene is TRBV11-1, the J gene TRBJ1-2; 7 positions match TRBD1. This TCR was recovered from an adult man with Graves' disease, either hyperthyroidism or ophthalmopathy (not recorded which). CDR3 in amino acids: CASSFSTGYGYTF. The CDR3 DNA reads TGTGCCAGCAGTTTCTCGACAGGGTATGGCTACACCTTC.